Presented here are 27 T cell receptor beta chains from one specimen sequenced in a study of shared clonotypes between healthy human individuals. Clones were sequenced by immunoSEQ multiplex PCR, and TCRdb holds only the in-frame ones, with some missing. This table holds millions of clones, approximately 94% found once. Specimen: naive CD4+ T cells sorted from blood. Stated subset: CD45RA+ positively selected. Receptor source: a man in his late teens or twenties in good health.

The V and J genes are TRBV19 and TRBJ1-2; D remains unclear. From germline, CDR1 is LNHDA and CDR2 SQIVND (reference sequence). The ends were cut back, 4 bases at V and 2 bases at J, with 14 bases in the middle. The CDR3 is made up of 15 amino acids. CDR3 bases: TGTGCCAGTAGTACCCCCTGGACTGACAACTATGGCTACACCTTC. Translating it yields CASSTPWTDNYGYTF.

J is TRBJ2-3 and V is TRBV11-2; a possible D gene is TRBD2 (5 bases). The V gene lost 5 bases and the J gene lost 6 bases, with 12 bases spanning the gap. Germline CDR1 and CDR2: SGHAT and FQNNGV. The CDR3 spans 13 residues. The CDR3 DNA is TGTGCCAGCAGCGACAAAGCGGCCGATACGCAGTATTTT. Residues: CASSDKAADTQYF.

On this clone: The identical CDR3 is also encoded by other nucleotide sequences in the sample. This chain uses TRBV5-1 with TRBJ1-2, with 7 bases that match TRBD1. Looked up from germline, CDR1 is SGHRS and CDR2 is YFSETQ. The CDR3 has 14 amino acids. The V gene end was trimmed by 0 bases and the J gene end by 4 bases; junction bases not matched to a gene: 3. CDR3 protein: CASSLGDRPYGYTF. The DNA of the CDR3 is TGCGCCAGCAGCTTGGGGGACAGACCCTATGGCTACACCTTC.

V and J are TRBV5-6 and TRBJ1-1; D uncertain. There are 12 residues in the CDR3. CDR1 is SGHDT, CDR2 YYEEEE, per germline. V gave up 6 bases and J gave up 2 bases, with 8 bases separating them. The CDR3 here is CASTLSNTEAFF. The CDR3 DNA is TGTGCCAGCACCTTATCAAACACTGAAGCTTTCTTT.

The CDR3 nucleotides are TGTGCCAGCAGCTTCGACAGGGTTCGGGTCACCGGGGAGCTGTTTTTT. It yields the protein CASSFDRVRVTGELFF. The J gene is TRBJ2-2, the V gene TRBV7-8; 7 nucleotides line up with TRBD1. Germline V gene data show CDR1 as SGHVS and CDR2 as FQNEAQ. V lost 3 bases and J lost 4; bases outside the gene matches: 8. This CDR3 spans 16 amino acids.

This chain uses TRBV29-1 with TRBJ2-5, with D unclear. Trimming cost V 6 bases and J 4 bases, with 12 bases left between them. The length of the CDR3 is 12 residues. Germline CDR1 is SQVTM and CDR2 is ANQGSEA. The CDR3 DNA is TGCAGCGTCGCCCCCCCTGGAGAGACCCAGTACTTC. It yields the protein CSVAPPGETQYF.

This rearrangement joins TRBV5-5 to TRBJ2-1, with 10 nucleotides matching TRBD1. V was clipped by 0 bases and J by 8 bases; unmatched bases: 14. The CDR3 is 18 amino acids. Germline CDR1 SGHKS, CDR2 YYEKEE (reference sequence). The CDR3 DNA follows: TGTGCCAGCAGCTTGGATCCGGGGTCGCTGACAGGGGGCGATGAGCAGTTCTTC. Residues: CASSLDPGSLTGGDEQFF.

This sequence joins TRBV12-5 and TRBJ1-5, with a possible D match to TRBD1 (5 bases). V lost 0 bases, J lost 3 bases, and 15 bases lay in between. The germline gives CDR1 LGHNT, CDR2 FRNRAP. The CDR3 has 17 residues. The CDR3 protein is CASGLVQGAGVNQPQHF. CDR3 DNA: TGTGCTAGTGGTTTGGTACAAGGTGCGGGGGTCAATCAGCCCCAGCATTTT.

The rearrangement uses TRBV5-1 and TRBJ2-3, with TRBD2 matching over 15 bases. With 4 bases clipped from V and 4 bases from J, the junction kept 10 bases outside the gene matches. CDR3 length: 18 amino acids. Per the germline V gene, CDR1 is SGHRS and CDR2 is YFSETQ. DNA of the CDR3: TGCGCCAGCAGCCTAGCCGGGACTAGCGGGGGGAGAGCAGATACGCAGTATTTT. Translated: CASSLAGTSGGRADTQYF.

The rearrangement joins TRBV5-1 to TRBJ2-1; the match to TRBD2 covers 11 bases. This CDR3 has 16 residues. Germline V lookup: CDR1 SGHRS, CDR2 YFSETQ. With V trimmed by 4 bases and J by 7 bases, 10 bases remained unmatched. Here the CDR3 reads CASSQLAGGRANEQFF. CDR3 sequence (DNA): TGCGCCAGCAGCCAGCTAGCGGGGGGCCGAGCTAATGAGCAGTTCTTC.

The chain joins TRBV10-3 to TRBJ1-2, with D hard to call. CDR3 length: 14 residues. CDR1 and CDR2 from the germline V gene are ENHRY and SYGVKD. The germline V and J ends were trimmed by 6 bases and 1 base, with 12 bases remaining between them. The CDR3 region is CAISAKELNYGYTF. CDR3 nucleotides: TGTGCCATCAGCGCGAAGGAACTTAACTATGGCTACACCTTC.

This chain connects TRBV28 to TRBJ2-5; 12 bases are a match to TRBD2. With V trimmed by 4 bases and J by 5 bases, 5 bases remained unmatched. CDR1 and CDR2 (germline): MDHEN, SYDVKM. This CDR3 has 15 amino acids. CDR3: CASSSPSGGVETQYF. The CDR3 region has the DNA TGTGCCAGCAGTTCCCCTAGCGGGGGGGTTGAGACCCAGTACTTC.

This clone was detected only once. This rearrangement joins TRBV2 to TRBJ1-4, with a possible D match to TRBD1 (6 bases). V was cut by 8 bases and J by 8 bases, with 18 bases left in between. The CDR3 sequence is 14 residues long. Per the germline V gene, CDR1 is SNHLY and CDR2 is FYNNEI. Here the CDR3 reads CASLADRTLEKLFF. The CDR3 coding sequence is TGTGCCAGCCTCGCGGACAGAACTCTAGAAAAACTGTTTTTT.

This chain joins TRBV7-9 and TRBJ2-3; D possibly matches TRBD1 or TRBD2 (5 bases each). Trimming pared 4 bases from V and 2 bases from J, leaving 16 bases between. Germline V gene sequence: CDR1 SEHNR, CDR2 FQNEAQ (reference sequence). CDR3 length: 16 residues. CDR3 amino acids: CASSSSGTRVTDTQYF. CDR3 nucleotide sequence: TGTGCCAGCAGCTCCTCCGGGACCAGGGTCACAGATACGCAGTATTTT.

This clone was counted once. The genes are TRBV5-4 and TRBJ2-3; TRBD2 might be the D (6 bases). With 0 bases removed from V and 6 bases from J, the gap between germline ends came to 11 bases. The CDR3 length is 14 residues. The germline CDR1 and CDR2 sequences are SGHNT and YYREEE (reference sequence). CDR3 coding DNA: TGTGCCAGCAGCTTGGGCGGGGCTCGGGATACGCAGTATTTT. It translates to CASSLGGARDTQYF. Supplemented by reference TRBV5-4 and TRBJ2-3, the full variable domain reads ETGVTQSPTHLIKTRGQQVTLRCSSQSGHNTVSWYQQALGQGPQFIFQYYREEENGRGNFPPRFSGLQFPNYSSELNVNALELDDSALYLCASSLGGARDTQYFGPGTRLTVL.

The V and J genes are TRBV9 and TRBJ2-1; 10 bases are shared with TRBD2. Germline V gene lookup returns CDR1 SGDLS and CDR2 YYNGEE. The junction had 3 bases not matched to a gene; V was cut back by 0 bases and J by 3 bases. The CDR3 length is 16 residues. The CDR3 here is CASSVGGLAFYNEQFF. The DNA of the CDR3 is TGTGCCAGCAGCGTAGGGGGACTAGCGTTCTACAATGAGCAGTTCTTC.

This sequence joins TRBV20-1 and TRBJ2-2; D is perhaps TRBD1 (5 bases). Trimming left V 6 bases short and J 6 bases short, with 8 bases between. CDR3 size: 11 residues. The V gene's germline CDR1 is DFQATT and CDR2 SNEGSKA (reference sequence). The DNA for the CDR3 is TGCAGTGCAGGGGTCCCCGGGGAGCTGTTTTTT. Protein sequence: CSAGVPGELFF.

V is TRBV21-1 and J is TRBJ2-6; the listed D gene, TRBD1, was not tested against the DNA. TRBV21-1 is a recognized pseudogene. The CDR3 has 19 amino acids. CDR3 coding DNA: TGTGCCAGCAGCAAAGCAGGGTCAGGGGCACACTCTGGGGCCAACGTCCTGACTTTC. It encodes CASSKAGSGAHSGANVLTF.

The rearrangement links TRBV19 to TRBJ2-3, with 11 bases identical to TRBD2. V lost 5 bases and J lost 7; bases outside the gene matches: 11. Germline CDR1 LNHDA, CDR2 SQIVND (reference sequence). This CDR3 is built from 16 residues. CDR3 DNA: TGTGCCAGTAGTCAAGGGACTAGCGGACATGCGTATACGCAGTATTTT. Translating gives CASSQGTSGHAYTQYF.

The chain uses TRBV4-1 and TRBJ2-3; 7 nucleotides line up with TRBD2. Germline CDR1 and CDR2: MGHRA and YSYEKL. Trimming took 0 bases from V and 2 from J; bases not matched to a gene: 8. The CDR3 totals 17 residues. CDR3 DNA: TGCGCCAGCAGCCAAGAGGGAAGCGGGAAACACACAGATACGCAGTATTTT. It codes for CASSQEGSGKHTDTQYF.

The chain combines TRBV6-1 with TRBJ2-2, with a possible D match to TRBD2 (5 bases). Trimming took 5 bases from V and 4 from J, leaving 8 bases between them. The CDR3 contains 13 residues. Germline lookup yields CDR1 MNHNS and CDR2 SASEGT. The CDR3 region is CASSPGVTGELFF. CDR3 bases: TGTGCCAGCAGTCCCGGGGTCACCGGGGAGCTGTTTTTT.

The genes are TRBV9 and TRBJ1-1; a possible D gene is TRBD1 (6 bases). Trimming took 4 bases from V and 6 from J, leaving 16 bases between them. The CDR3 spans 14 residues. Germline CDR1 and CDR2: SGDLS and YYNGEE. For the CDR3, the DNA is TGTGCCAGCAGCCCGATAGCCACAGGGTCTGAAGCTTTCTTT. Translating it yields CASSPIATGSEAFF.

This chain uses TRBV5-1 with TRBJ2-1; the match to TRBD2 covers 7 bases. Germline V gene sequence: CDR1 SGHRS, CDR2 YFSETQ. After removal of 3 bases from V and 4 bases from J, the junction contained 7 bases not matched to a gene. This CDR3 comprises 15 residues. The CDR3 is CASSSTGGYYNEQFF. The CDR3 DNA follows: TGCGCCAGCAGCTCTACCGGGGGGTATTACAATGAGCAGTTCTTC.

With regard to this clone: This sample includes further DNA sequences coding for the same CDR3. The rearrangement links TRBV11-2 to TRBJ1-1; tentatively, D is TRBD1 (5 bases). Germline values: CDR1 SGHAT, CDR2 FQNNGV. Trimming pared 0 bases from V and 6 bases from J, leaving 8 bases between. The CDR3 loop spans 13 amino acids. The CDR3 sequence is CASSLDRGSEAFF. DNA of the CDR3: TGTGCCAGCAGCTTAGATCGGGGCTCTGAAGCTTTCTTT. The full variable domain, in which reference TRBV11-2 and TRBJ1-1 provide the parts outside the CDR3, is EAGVAQSPRYKIIEKRQSVAFWCNPISGHATLYWYQQILGQGPKLLIQFQNNGVVDDSQLPKDRFSAERLKGVDSTLKIQPAKLEDSAVYLCASSLDRGSEAFFGQGTRLTVV.

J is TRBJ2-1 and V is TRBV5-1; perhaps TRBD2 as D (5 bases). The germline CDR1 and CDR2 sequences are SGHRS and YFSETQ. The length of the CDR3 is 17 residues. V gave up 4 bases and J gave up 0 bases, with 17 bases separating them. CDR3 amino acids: CASSHLVSRASYNEQFF. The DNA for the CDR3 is TGCGCCAGCAGCCACCTTGTGTCGAGGGCCTCCTACAATGAGCAGTTCTTC.

CDR3 loop: CASSFMGASTWELFF. CDR3 nucleotides: TGTGCCAGCAGCTTTATGGGGGCCTCCACGTGGGAGCTGTTTTTT. This chain joins TRBV7-9 and TRBJ2-2; TRBD1 is a possible D gene (6 bases). There are 15 residues in the CDR3. CDR1 and CDR2 (germline): SEHNR, FQNEAQ (reference sequence). Trimming removed 3 bases at V and 9 bases at J, with 17 bases between.

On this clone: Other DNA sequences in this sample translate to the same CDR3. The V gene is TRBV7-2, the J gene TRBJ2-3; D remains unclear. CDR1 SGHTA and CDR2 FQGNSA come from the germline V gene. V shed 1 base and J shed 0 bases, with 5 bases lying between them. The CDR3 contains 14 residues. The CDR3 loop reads CASSLGLSTDTQYF. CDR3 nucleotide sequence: TGTGCCAGCAGCTTAGGGCTGAGCACAGATACGCAGTATTTT.